This T cell receptor (beta chain) was recorded in a study of cytomegalovirus exposure and HLA in healthy donors. Findings and caveats of the study: Versus the approximately 720-donor mean, an Asian-associated ancestry cluster reportedly showed fewer N-insertions in a later analysis. In a later analysis, V- and J-gene trimming of beta chains associated with a DCLRE1C missense variant, replicated independently. Sequence variants that were highly shared formed a cluster that was likely a sequencing artifact.

The PCR ran on 60 Vbeta and 13 Jbeta primers. Clones were sequenced by immunoSEQ multiplex PCR, and TCRdb holds only the in-frame ones, with some missing. The sample contains about 120,000 clones, roughly 69% of which appear only once. On this clone: Its antigen is not identified.

The V end was cut by 6 bases, the J end by 3 bases, with 12 bases between. Germline CDR1 reads LGHNA; CDR2 reads YSLEER. This CDR3 has 14 residues. The chain is built from TRBV4-3 and TRBJ1-5, with D unclear. This clonotype originated in a human donor in good health. The sample comprised PBMCs. The CDR3 DNA reads as TGCGCCAGCAGTCAATACGGGAACAATCAGCCCCAGCATTTT. Amino acids: CASSQYGNNQPQHF.